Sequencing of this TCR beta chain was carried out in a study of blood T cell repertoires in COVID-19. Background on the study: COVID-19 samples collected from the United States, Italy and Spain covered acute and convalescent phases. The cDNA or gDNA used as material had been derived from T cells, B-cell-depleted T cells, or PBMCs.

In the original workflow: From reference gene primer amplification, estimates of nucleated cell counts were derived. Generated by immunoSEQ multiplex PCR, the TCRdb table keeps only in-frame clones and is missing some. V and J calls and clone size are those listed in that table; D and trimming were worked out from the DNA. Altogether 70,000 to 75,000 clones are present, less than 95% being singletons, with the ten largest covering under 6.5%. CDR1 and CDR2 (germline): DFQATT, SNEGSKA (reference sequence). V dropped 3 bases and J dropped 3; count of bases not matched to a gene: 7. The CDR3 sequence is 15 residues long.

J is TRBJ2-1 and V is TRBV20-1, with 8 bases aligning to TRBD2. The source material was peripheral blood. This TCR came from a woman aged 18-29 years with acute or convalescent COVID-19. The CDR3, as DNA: TGCAGTGCTAGTGGATCGGGGGGGAGCTACAATGAGCAGTTCTTC. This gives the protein CSASGSGGSYNEQFF.